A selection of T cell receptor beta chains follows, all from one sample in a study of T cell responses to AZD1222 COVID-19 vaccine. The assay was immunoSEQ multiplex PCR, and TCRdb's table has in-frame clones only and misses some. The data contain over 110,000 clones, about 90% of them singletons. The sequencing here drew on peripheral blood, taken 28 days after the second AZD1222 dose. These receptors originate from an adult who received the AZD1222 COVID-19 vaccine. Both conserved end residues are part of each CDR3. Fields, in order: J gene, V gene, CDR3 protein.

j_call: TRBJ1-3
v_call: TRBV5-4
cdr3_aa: CASSLPGFQGSGNTIYF

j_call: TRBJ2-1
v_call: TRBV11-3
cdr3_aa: CASSSGAADVRSYNEQFF

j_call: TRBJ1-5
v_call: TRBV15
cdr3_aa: CATSSGPYSNQPQHF

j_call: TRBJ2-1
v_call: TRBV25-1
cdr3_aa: CASSEYGIASDEQFF

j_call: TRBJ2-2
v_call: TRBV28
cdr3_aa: CASSLWGGELFF

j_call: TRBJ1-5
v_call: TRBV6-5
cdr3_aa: CASSYSGGGVGQPQHF

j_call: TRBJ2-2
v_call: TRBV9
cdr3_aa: CASSVEGTTNTGELFF

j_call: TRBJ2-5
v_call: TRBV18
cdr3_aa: CASSPGSSETQYF

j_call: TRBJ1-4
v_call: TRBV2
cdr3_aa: CASSFDRIDEKLFF

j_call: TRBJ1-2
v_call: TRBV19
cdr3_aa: CASYNRDGDYGYTF

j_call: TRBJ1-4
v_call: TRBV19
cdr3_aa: CASSGTGLYNEKLFF

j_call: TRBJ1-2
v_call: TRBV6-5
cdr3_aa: CASTAGDDYGYTF

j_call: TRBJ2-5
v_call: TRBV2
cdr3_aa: CASREGTSGSRSQYF

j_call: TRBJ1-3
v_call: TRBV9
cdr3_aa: CASSGGNTIYF

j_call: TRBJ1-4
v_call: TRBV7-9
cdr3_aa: CASSRDRGSLEKLFF

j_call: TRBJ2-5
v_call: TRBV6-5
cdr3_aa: CASSYFGQGQETQYF

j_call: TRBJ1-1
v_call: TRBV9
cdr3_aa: CASSEGTGLNTEAFF

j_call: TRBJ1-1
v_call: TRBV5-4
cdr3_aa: CASSLGQGARLGTEAFF

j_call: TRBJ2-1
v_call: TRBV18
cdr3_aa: CASSPPTREVSYNEQFF

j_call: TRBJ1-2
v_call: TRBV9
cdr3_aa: CASSSKVSQGAYGYTF

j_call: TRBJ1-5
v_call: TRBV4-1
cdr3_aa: CASSQDRRDQPQHF

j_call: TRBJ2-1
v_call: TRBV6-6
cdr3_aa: CASSYERHNEQFF

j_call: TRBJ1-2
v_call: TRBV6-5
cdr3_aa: CASSNRGDYTF

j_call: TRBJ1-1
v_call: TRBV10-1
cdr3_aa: CASSESRQGRRAFF

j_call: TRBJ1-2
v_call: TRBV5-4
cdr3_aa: CASSPSIFQGDGYTF

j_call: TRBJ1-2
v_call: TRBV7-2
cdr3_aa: CASSLRGEGYGYTF

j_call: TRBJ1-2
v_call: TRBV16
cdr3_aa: CASSQSTGYGYTF

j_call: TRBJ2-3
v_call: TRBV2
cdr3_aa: CASRGASHTDTQYF

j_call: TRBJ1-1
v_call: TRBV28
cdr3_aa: CASSLYTGVTTEAFF

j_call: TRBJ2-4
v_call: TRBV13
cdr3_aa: CASRPGLAGVGKNIQYF